The rows below give T cell receptor beta chains drawn from one sample of a study of T cell responses to AZD1222 COVID-19 vaccine. The repertoire was sequenced with immunoSEQ multiplex PCR; TCRdb's copy has only in-frame clones and lacks some. The sample carries 130,000 or so clones, 90% recorded once. The sequences come from peripheral blood, collected on day 0 of AZD1222 vaccination. The receptors stem from an adult in good health. CDR3s include the opening cysteine and the closing phenylalanine or tryptophan. A D gene is named only where the DNA matches it firmly. Only some rows state a clone size, as once, few, many or a class for expanded clones.

>TRBV3-1/TRBV3-2|TRBJ2-1|TRBD2|-
CASRLAGGRDEQFF
TGTGCCAGCAGGCTAGCGGGAGGGAGGGATGAGCAGTTCTTC
>TRBV28|TRBJ1-1|-|-
CASSSRSTEAFF
TGTGCCAGCAGTTCACGTTCCACTGAAGCTTTCTTT
>TRBV3-1/TRBV3-2|TRBJ2-3|TRBD1|-
CASRFTDRGETDTQYF
TGTGCCAGCAGGTTCACCGACAGGGGCGAGACAGATACGCAGTATTTT
>TRBV19|TRBJ2-1|-|-
CASSSQGSVYEQFF
TGTGCCAGTAGTAGTCAGGGCTCTGTCTATGAGCAGTTCTTC
>TRBV19|TRBJ2-1|TRBD1|-
CASSRQGNSYNEQFF
TGTGCCAGTAGCAGACAGGGGAACTCCTACAATGAGCAGTTCTTC
>TRBV6-2/TRBV6-3|TRBJ1-2|TRBD1|-
CASSQTGLVYGYTF
TGTGCCAGCAGCCAGACAGGGTTAGTCTATGGCTACACCTTC
>TRBV7-2|TRBJ1-1|-|-
CASSLQGGSTEAFF
TGTGCCAGCAGCTTACAAGGGGGGAGTACTGAAGCTTTCTTT
>TRBV10-2|TRBJ1-3|-|-
CASSESGGSRNTIYF
TGCGCCAGCAGTGAGTCCGGCGGCAGCAGAAACACCATATATTTT
>TRBV19|TRBJ2-2|TRBD1|-
CASSIDGGFLGTGTGELFF
TGTGCCAGTAGTATAGATGGGGGGTTCCTCGGGACAGGTACCGGGGAGCTGTTTTTT
>TRBV29-1|TRBJ1-1|TRBD1|-
CSVSVGGQGNTEAFF
TGCAGCGTTTCTGTAGGGGGACAGGGGAACACTGAAGCTTTCTTT
>TRBV19|TRBJ2-3|-|-
CASGRRAYEDTQYF
TGTGCCAGCGGTCGGAGGGCCTACGAAGATACGCAGTATTTT
>TRBV29-1|TRBJ2-7|TRBD1|-
CSVEALRSGTGAYEQYF
TGCAGCGTTGAAGCTCTGAGGTCCGGGACAGGGGCCTACGAGCAGTACTTC
>TRBV29-1|TRBJ2-1|TRBD1|-
CSVEGGQGVHEQFF
TGCAGCGTTGAAGGGGGACAGGGAGTCCATGAGCAGTTCTTC
>TRBV5-1|TRBJ1-1|-|once
CASSLVGEGNTEAFF
TGCGCCAGCAGCTTGGTAGGGGAGGGGAACACTGAAGCTTTCTTT
>TRBV24-1|TRBJ2-3|-|-
CATSDSRLDTQYF
TGTGCCACCAGTGATTCCCGACTAGATACGCAGTATTTT
>TRBV7-9|TRBJ2-7|TRBD2|-
CASSAPGVGLAGSTYEQYF
TGTGCCAGCAGCGCCCCTGGGGTTGGACTAGCGGGAAGCACCTACGAGCAGTACTTC
>TRBV4-3|TRBJ2-6|TRBD2|-
CASSHALMGGSGANVLTF
TGCGCCAGCAGCCACGCTCTTATGGGGGGGTCCGGGGCCAACGTCCTGACTTTC
>TRBV6-6|TRBJ2-2|TRBD1|-
CASSRTQGQGRHTGELFF
TGTGCCAGCAGCCGAACCCAGGGACAGGGGCGCCACACCGGGGAGCTGTTTTTT
>TRBV2|TRBJ2-1|TRBD2|-
CASGTSPRRNEQFF
TGTGCCAGTGGGACTAGCCCGAGGAGAAATGAGCAGTTCTTC
>TRBV7-2|TRBJ2-1|-|-
CASSLETGRGNEQFF
TGTGCCAGCAGCTTAGAGACCGGGAGAGGGAATGAGCAGTTCTTC
>TRBV12-3/TRBV12-4|TRBJ1-1|-|-
CASRLMNTEAFF
TGTGCCAGCCGGTTAATGAACACTGAAGCTTTCTTT
>TRBV4-1|TRBJ1-2|TRBD1|-
CASRDYRTGGASYGYTF
TGCGCCAGCAGAGATTATCGAACAGGGGGCGCTAGCTATGGCTACACCTTC
>TRBV7-6|TRBJ2-7|-|-
CASSVGPKLDEQYF
TGTGCCAGCAGCGTGGGACCCAAGCTCGACGAGCAGTACTTC
>TRBV5-1|TRBJ2-4|-|once
CASSLEAGKNIQYF
TGCGCCAGCAGCTTGGAGGCAGGGAAAAACATTCAGTACTTC
>TRBV14|TRBJ1-1|-|-
CASSPLSRGKDTEAFF
TGTGCCAGCAGCCCTCTATCCAGGGGAAAGGACACTGAAGCTTTCTTT
>TRBV3-1/TRBV3-2|TRBJ2-1|TRBD2|-
CASSQDLTGTSGSFEQFF
TGTGCCAGCAGCCAAGATCTTACCGGGACTAGCGGGAGTTTTGAGCAGTTCTTC
>TRBV27|TRBJ2-3|-|few
CASSADPAGSTDTQYF
TGTGCCAGCAGTGCTGACCCGGCGGGGAGCACAGATACGCAGTATTTT